The 27 T cell receptor beta chains in this list originate from one sample, sequenced in a study of technical replicates of blood from a handful of donors. Data came from immunoSEQ multiplex PCR; TCRdb stores just in-frame clones and leaves some out. Of 70,000 to 90,000 clones detected, approximately 92% appear once; the ten largest clones hold around 0.24%. The source material was T cells isolated from PBMCs. The receptors come from a human donor in good health.

The V gene is TRBV5-1, the J gene TRBJ1-5; 7 bases agree with TRBD1. CDR1 is SGHRS and CDR2 is YFSETQ in the germline V gene. CDR3 size: 15 residues. V shed 2 bases, J shed 2 bases, and the junction held 4 bases outside the gene matches. CDR3 in amino acids: CASSFTGQGNQPQHF. For the CDR3, the DNA is TGCGCCAGCAGCTTTACCGGACAGGGCAATCAGCCCCAGCATTTT. The variable domain in full, completed from reference TRBV5-1 and TRBJ1-5, reads KAGVTQTPRYLIKTRGQQVTLSCSPISGHRSVSWYQQTPGQGLQFLFEYFSETQRNKGNFPGRFSGRQFSNSRSEMNVSTLELGDSALYLCASSFTGQGNQPQHFGDGTRLSIL.

The chain employs TRBV5-1 and TRBJ2-1; 9 positions agree with TRBD2. Germline values: CDR1 SGHRS, CDR2 YFSETQ. J gave up 8 bases and V 1 base, and 13 bases lay outside the gene matches. This CDR3 comprises 17 residues. The CDR3 DNA reads TGCGCCAGCAGCTTGAATGTTCGTGGTAGCGGGGGTGATGAGCAGTTCTTC. Protein sequence: CASSLNVRGSGGDEQFF.

CDR3 in DNA: TGTGCCAGCAGAGAGACTGGGGCAGAGACCCAGTACTTC. It yields the protein CASRETGAETQYF. This chain connects TRBV2 to TRBJ2-5, with D perhaps TRBD1 (5 bases). CDR3 size: 13 residues. Trimming pared 6 bases from V and 4 bases from J, leaving 12 bases between. Germline assignment: CDR1 SNHLY and CDR2 FYNNEI.

The chain employs TRBV10-1 and TRBJ1-5; 9 bases are shared with TRBD1. The V segment lost 5 bases and the J segment 4 bases; nucleotides outside the gene matches: 9. The CDR3 has 16 residues. Germline V lookup: CDR1 WNHNN, CDR2 SYGVQD (reference sequence). DNA for the CDR3: TGCGCCAGCAGTCCCGGGACAGGGTCTAGGAATCAGCCCCAGCATTTT. This encodes CASSPGTGSRNQPQHF.

The chain employs TRBV4-1 and TRBJ2-7; D ambiguous. This CDR3 spans 13 amino acids. Germline V gives CDR1 MGHRA, CDR2 YSYEKL. V lost 1 base and J lost 3, with 7 bases in between. The CDR3 nucleotides are TGCGCCAGCAGCCAAGTTGTCATCTACGAGCAGTACTTC. It encodes CASSQVVIYEQYF.

To note about this clone: This sample also contains other DNA sequences that code for the same CDR3. The chain recombines TRBV5-4 with TRBJ1-1, with 10 bases matching TRBD1. Trimming cost V 5 bases and J 5 bases; bases outside gene matches: 6. Germline-derived CDR1 and CDR2 are SGHNT and YYREEE (reference sequence). This CDR3 contains 14 residues. The CDR3 DNA sequence: TGTGCCAGCAGTTCGGGACAGGGGCTAACTGAAGCTTTCTTT. As protein: CASSSGQGLTEAFF.

The genes are TRBV2 and TRBJ2-6, with TRBD1 as a possible D gene (6 bases). Germline CDR1 and CDR2: SNHLY and FYNNEI. This CDR3 region has 16 residues. The V end was cut by 3 bases, the J end by 4 bases, with 13 bases between. The CDR3 loop reads CASSDLGAPGANVLTF. In nucleotides, the CDR3 is TGTGCCAGCAGTGATTTGGGGGCGCCGGGGGCCAACGTCCTGACTTTC.

The chain couples TRBV4-2 to TRBJ2-2; D is uncertain. The CDR3 runs to 15 residues. V lost 4 bases and J 1 base, leaving 10 bases between the germline ends. Per germline, CDR1 LGHNA and CDR2 YNFKEQ. CDR3 DNA: TGTGCCAGCAGCCCTGAGGCTGTGAACACCGGGGAGCTGTTTTTT. It yields the protein CASSPEAVNTGELFF.

The rearrangement links TRBV5-4 to TRBJ1-6; 7 bases match TRBD1. From germline, CDR1 is SGHNT and CDR2 YYREEE (reference sequence). The CDR3 contains 14 residues. V lost 2 bases, J lost 7 bases, and 3 bases stayed unmatched. CDR3: CASSLDRVNSPLHF. The CDR3 DNA reads as TGTGCCAGCAGCTTAGACAGGGTGAATTCACCCCTCCACTTT.

V is TRBV13 and J is TRBJ2-3; 10 nucleotides agree with TRBD2. This CDR3 region has 15 residues. The germline gives CDR1 PRHDT, CDR2 FYEKMQ (reference sequence). Trimming removed 7 bases from V and 6 bases from J; junction bases left unmatched: 10. The CDR3 loop reads CASTEWTSGPDTQYF. The DNA for the CDR3 is TGTGCCAGCACCGAGTGGACTAGCGGCCCGGATACGCAGTATTTT.

This rearrangement joins TRBV5-4 to TRBJ2-1; possibly TRBD2 for D (5 bases). The CDR3 has 13 amino acids. Germline values: CDR1 SGHNT, CDR2 YYREEE (reference sequence). Trimming took off 3 bases at V and 8 bases at J, with 12 bases between the two ends. CDR3 amino acids: CASSSQLGDEQFF. CDR3 nucleotides: TGTGCCAGCAGCTCACAACTCGGGGATGAGCAGTTCTTC.

The chain uses TRBV4-1 and TRBJ1-3, with a tentative D call TRBD1 (5 bases). Trimming left V 2 bases short and J 8 bases short, with 13 bases between. Germline CDR1 reads MGHRA; CDR2 reads YSYEKL. There are 14 residues in the CDR3. CDR3 sequence reads: CASSQQGASDTIYF. The CDR3, as DNA: TGCGCCAGCAGCCAACAGGGCGCGTCGGACACCATATATTTT.

The V gene is TRBV13, the J gene TRBJ2-1, with 11 bases aligning to TRBD2. Germline CDR1 reads PRHDT; CDR2 reads FYEKMQ (reference sequence). Losses at the gene ends were 5 bases for V and 8 bases for J; bases not matched to a gene: 5. This CDR3 has 14 residues. The CDR3 here is CASSPGTSGDEQFF. For the CDR3, the DNA is TGTGCCAGCAGCCCGGGGACTAGCGGCGATGAGCAGTTCTTC. The whole variable domain, filled in from reference TRBV13 and TRBJ2-1, reads AAGVIQSPRHLIKEKRETATLKCYPIPRHDTVYWYQQGPGQDPQFLISFYEKMQSDKGSIPDRFSAQQFSDYHSELNMSSLELGDSALYFCASSPGTSGDEQFFGPGTRLTVL.

The chain combines TRBV5-1 with TRBJ2-4; maybe TRBD2 (6 bases). Per germline, CDR1 SGHRS and CDR2 YFSETQ. There are 14 residues in the CDR3. The V and J ends lost 3 bases and 8 bases respectively, with 15 bases between them. The CDR3 DNA is TGCGCCAGCAGCTCGGGGGTAGTGGAGGACATTCAGTACTTC. Translation: CASSSGVVEDIQYF.

V usage is TRBV28 and J usage is TRBJ2-7; TRBD2 matches at 8 bases. Germline V gene sequence: CDR1 MDHEN, CDR2 SYDVKM. The CDR3 has 13 amino acids. With V trimmed by 7 bases and J by 2 bases, 4 bases remained unmatched. CDR3 DNA: TGTGCCAGCACCGTTAGCGGGACCTACGAGCAGTACTTC. It translates to CASTVSGTYEQYF.

The V gene is TRBV27, the J gene TRBJ2-3; D possibly corresponds to TRBD1 (6 bases). Looked up from germline, CDR1 is MNHEY and CDR2 is SMNVEV (reference sequence). V was pared by 4 bases and J by 3 bases, with 11 bases between. This CDR3 is built from 14 residues. The CDR3 here is CASSSQGFTDTQYF. The CDR3 DNA is TGTGCCAGCAGTTCACAGGGTTTTACAGATACGCAGTATTTT.

The table lists this clone with a count of one. The chain uses TRBV10-3 and TRBJ1-2; weak D call: TRBD1 (6 bases). In germline, CDR1 is ENHRY, CDR2 SYGVKD. This CDR3 has 14 residues. The V end lost 7 bases, the J end lost 4 bases, and 16 bases lay between the germline ends. In nucleotides, the CDR3 is TGTGCCATCAAGGACCAGGGGCCCAGCTATGGCTACACCTTC. This translates into CAIKDQGPSYGYTF.

For this clone: The junction shows a germline mismatch at one end, possibly a read error. The chain recombines TRBV7-9 with TRBJ2-7; TRBD1 agrees at 8 bases. This CDR3 spans 16 amino acids. Germline V gene data show CDR1 as SEHNR and CDR2 as FQNEAQ (reference sequence). CDR3 in amino acids: CVSSSDRETRTYEQYF. The CDR3 DNA reads as TGTGTCAGCAGCTCGGACAGGGAAACAAGGACCTACGAGCAGTACTTC.

CDR3 bases: TGTGCCAGCAGCTTAACACTAGTCGAACGCAATGAGCAGTTCTTC. This gives the protein CASSLTLVERNEQFF. This chain links TRBV7-9 with TRBJ2-1; D is perhaps TRBD2 (5 bases). The germline CDR1 and CDR2 sequences are SEHNR and FQNEAQ (reference sequence). The CDR3 covers 15 residues. V lost 2 bases to trimming and J lost 6 bases, with 14 bases between them.

The gene calls are TRBV11-1 and TRBJ2-1; 7 positions agree with TRBD1. Unmatched junction bases numbered 9, after V lost 3 bases and J lost 4 bases. This CDR3 region has 16 residues. Per the germline V gene, CDR1 is SGHAT and CDR2 is FQDESV (reference sequence). CDR3 amino acids: CASSFAGGRAYNEQFF. The CDR3 nucleotides read TGTGCCAGCAGCTTTGCAGGGGGACGTGCATACAATGAGCAGTTCTTC.

This chain connects TRBV2 to TRBJ1-2; D uncertain. This CDR3 region has 12 residues. The germline gives CDR1 SNHLY, CDR2 FYNNEI. V was pared by 6 bases and J by 12 bases, with 17 bases between. The CDR3 nucleotides read TGTGCCAGCAGCCAGCGGACTTTTTCTGACACCTTC. Protein product: CASSQRTFSDTF.

The rearrangement links TRBV25-1 to TRBJ2-1; 11 nucleotides match TRBD2. J was trimmed by 7 bases and V by 8 bases; bases with no gene match: 4. The CDR3 runs to 13 residues. Germline V gene data show CDR1 as MGHDK and CDR2 as SYGVNS. The DNA for the CDR3 is TGTGCCAGCTCCCTAGCGGGGGGTAATGAGCAGTTCTTC. This encodes CASSLAGGNEQFF.

The gene calls are TRBV4-1 and TRBJ2-1; D not certain. V lost 1 base and J lost 6, with 10 bases in between. The CDR3 consists of 14 residues. Germline V gives CDR1 MGHRA, CDR2 YSYEKL. The CDR3 coding sequence is TGCGCCAGCAGCCAAGTTCGAGTATCCAATGAGCAGTTCTTC. Translation: CASSQVRVSNEQFF.

This clone was observed once. The chain couples TRBV5-8 to TRBJ1-2, with D maybe TRBD1 (5 bases). There are 14 residues in the CDR3. Germline V gene data show CDR1 as SGHTS and CDR2 as YDEGEE. The V end lost 4 bases, the J end lost 2 bases, and 12 bases lay between the germline ends. The CDR3 sequence: CASSRRRQNYGYTF. CDR3 nucleotides: TGTGCCAGCAGCCGTCGACGACAGAACTATGGCTACACCTTC.

This clone was counted once. The V call is TRBV5-4, the J call TRBJ1-2, with a possible D match to TRBD1 (6 bases). The CDR3 is 12 amino acids. Germline V gene lookup returns CDR1 SGHNT and CDR2 YYREEE (reference sequence). The V end lost 4 bases, the J end lost 13 bases, and 17 bases lay between the germline ends. Here the CDR3 DNA reads TGTGCCAGCAGCGGGCAGGGGCTCGGAGTCACCTTC. Translation: CASSGQGLGVTF.

This rearrangement joins TRBV29-1 to TRBJ1-2; D might be TRBD1 (5 bases). Germline values: CDR1 SQVTM, CDR2 ANQGSEA. This CDR3 has 14 residues. The V gene lost 4 bases and the J gene lost 6 bases, with 18 bases spanning the gap. This CDR3 reads CSVVVPLQGDGYTF. The CDR3 coding sequence is TGCAGCGTTGTAGTACCTCTCCAAGGGGATGGCTACACCTTC.

The chain is built from TRBV2 and TRBJ1-2; 7 bases fit TRBD1. Germline V gives CDR1 SNHLY, CDR2 FYNNEI. J was trimmed by 7 bases and V by 3 bases; bases with no gene match: 17. CDR3 size: 17 residues. Written as DNA, the CDR3 is TGTGCCAGCAGTGACGGAGGGGGCTTTTCTCGGACGGGTGGCTACACCTTC. This gives the protein CASSDGGGFSRTGGYTF.